This T cell receptor (beta chain) was sequenced in a study of blood T cell repertoires in COVID-19. The wider study: Samples of COVID-19 (acute and convalescent) were obtained from the United States, Italy and Spain. The analysed material was cDNA or gDNA that came from T cells, B-cell-depleted T cells, or PBMCs.

Original processing notes: The assay estimated nucleated cells by amplifying reference gene primers. Method: immunoSEQ multiplex PCR; TCRdb's copy keeps in-frame clones and lacks some. V and J calls and clone size are those listed in that table; D and trimming were worked out from the DNA. The table includes about 200,000 clones, more than 85% detected once. Germline V lookup: CDR1 SGHKS, CDR2 YYEKEE (reference sequence). Germline trimming cut 3 bases from V and 10 bases from J; bases unmatched to any gene: 12. The CDR3 is 16 amino acids. This TCR was sampled from a man aged 35 to 55 with active or convalescent COVID-19. J is TRBJ1-6 and V is TRBV5-5; 8 bases are shared with TRBD1. The sequenced material came from peripheral blood. CDR3 coding DNA: TGTGCCAGCAGCTACCGGGACAGGACGGGGTGGTCACCCCTCCACTTT. It translates to CASSYRDRTGWSPLHF.